The clone carrying this TCR beta chain occurred once. Produced via immunoSEQ multiplex PCR; TCRdb's table is partial and in-frame only. The repertoire has 120,000 to 150,000 clones, 76% of them found once; the top ten carry 4.2%. The data stem from a study of blood T cell repertoires in COVID-19. The wider study: Some COVID-19 samples were acute and others convalescent; all came from the United States, Italy and Spain. In each case, the material was cDNA or gDNA derived from T cells, B-cell-depleted T cells, or PBMCs.

Looked up from germline, CDR1 is LNHDA and CDR2 is SQIVND (reference sequence). This CDR3 contains 14 residues. The V segment lost 7 bases and the J segment 3 bases; nucleotides outside the gene matches: 7. This TCR was sampled from a man in his sixties with acute or convalescent COVID-19. The rearrangement joins TRBV19 to TRBJ2-3; TRBD2 aligns across 7 bases. The specimen was peripheral blood. DNA for the CDR3: TGTGCCAGTATGGGGGGAGGGCGTACAGATACGCAGTATTTT. This sequence encodes CASMGGGRTDTQYF.